A single sample gave rise to the 17 T cell receptor beta chains below, sequenced in a study of Graves' ophthalmopathy and Graves' hyperthyroidism. The TCR beta CDR3 regions underwent amplification from RNA transcripts. The workflow started with a first-round RT-PCR run with HTBI primers and then moved on to a second-round multiplex PCR. TCRdb itself ran the multiplex PCR reads through MiXCR, one entry per CDR3 protein. The sample lists hundreds of thousands of distinct CDR3 sequences, over 40% occurring once. Sample: peripheral blood. These receptors were obtained from an adult man with Graves' ophthalmopathy.

A single count supports this clonotype. The chain recombines TRBV7-2 with TRBJ1-4; no definite D call. CDR3 length equals 16 residues. V was pared by 5 bases and J by 0 bases, with 13 bases between. Germline-derived CDR1 and CDR2 are SGHTA and FQGNSA. The CDR3: CASSGLGSATNEKLFF. The CDR3 DNA reads as TGTGCCAGCAGCGGCTTGGGGTCCGCAACTAATGAAAAACTGTTTTTT.

The rearrangement uses TRBV7-9 and TRBJ1-1, with a tentative D call TRBD1 (5 bases). The length of the CDR3 is 15 residues. The V gene lost 4 bases and the J gene lost 0 bases, with 12 bases spanning the gap. In germline, CDR1 is SEHNR, CDR2 FQNEAQ (reference sequence). The CDR3 nucleotides are TGTGCCAGCAGCTCAGCCGGACAAATGAACACTGAAGCTTTCTTT. Its protein product is CASSSAGQMNTEAFF. The full variable domain, completed using reference TRBV7-9 and TRBJ1-1, is DTGVSQNPRHKITKRGQNVTFRCDPISEHNRLYWYRQTLGQGPEFLTYFQNEAQLEKSRLLSDRFSAERPKGSFSTLEIQRTEQGDSAMYLCASSSAGQMNTEAFFGQGTRLTVV.

This clonotype has ten or more counts. J is TRBJ1-1 and V is TRBV4-1, with TRBD1 as a possible D gene (5 bases). V lost 5 bases and J lost 5, with 12 bases in between. This CDR3 comprises 13 residues. Germline assignment: CDR1 MGHRA and CDR2 YSYEKL. CDR3 sequence (DNA): TGCGCCAGCAGCACGTTCGGGGGTACTGAAGCTTTCTTT. Translated: CASSTFGGTEAFF.

Comments on this clonotype: The junction and the germline gene differ at one end; a read error may be behind it. The J gene is TRBJ1-2, the V gene TRBV24-1; no clear D. The CDR3 is made up of 11 amino acids. Germline CDR1 and CDR2: KGHDR and SFDVKD. The CDR3 sequence is CATSAPRSYTF. The CDR3 DNA reads as TGTGCCACCAGTGCCCCCCGCAGCTATACCTTC.

This clonotype occurred many times. The rearrangement links TRBV7-2 to TRBJ2-5, with 9 bases that match TRBD2. The CDR3 has 16 residues. The germline V gene has CDR1 SGHTA and CDR2 FQGNSA. The V and J ends lost 1 base and 4 bases, in that order; junction bases with no gene match: 7. CDR3 protein: CASSLDSAGGRETQYF. In DNA, the CDR3 is TGTGCCAGCAGCTTAGATTCCGCGGGGGGGAGAGAGACCCAGTACTTC.

This clonotype was detected only once. J is TRBJ2-2 and V is TRBV25-1; D is perhaps TRBD1 (5 bases). V shed 8 bases and J shed 2 bases, with 9 bases lying between them. Germline lookup yields CDR1 MGHDK and CDR2 SYGVNS. CDR3 size: 13 residues. The CDR3, as DNA: TGTGCCAGCCAGGGCTACAACACCGGGGAGCTGTTTTTT. Residues: CASQGYNTGELFF.

This clonotype showed up just a few times. V usage is TRBV6-6 and J usage is TRBJ1-2, with D unclear. The CDR3 loop spans 14 amino acids. From germline, CDR1 is MNHNY and CDR2 SVGAGI (reference sequence). Trimming took 7 bases from V and 5 from J, leaving 17 bases between them. The DNA of the CDR3 is TGTGCCAGCACCGTCCCCGGGAGTAATTATGGCTACACCTTC. Translated: CASTVPGSNYGYTF.

This clonotype has at least ten counts. This chain joins TRBV10-3 and TRBJ1-3; D may be TRBD1 (5 bases). V was clipped by 5 bases and J by 3 bases, with 11 bases between them. There are 14 residues in the CDR3. Germline V gene sequence: CDR1 ENHRY, CDR2 SYGVKD. The CDR3 DNA reads TGTGCCATCAGTTTAGGCACAGGTGGAAACACCATATATTTT. This sequence encodes CAISLGTGGNTIYF.

The chain combines TRBV7-2 with TRBJ1-5; a weak D match, TRBD1 (5 bases). Germline loops: CDR1 SGHTA, CDR2 FQGNSA. Trimming left V 5 bases short and J 2 bases short, with 19 bases between. This CDR3 contains 17 residues. The CDR3 DNA follows: TGTGCCAGCAGCCAAAGACTTGGGGGAGATGGCAATCAGCCCCAGCATTTT. Protein product: CASSQRLGGDGNQPQHF.

The chain links TRBV7-8 to TRBJ2-7; 8 nucleotides match TRBD2. Germline-derived CDR1 and CDR2 are SGHVS and FQNEAQ. The CDR3 is 16 amino acids. Losses at the gene ends were 1 base for V and 2 bases for J; bases not matched to a gene: 7. CDR3 in amino acids: CASSLVAGGLAYEQYF. DNA of the CDR3: TGTGCCAGCAGCTTAGTGGCGGGGGGACTCGCCTACGAGCAGTACTTC.

The V call is TRBV15, the J call TRBJ1-5, with no clear D. This CDR3 region has 16 residues. The germline CDR1 and CDR2 sequences are LNHNV and YYDKDF (reference sequence). Deletions cut 4 bases from V and 0 bases from J, with 13 bases between. The CDR3 spells CATSTTGRDSNQPQHF. CDR3 coding DNA: TGTGCCACCAGCACCACCGGACGGGATAGCAATCAGCCCCAGCATTTT.

This clonotype occurred many times. The genes are TRBV29-1 and TRBJ1-1; TRBD1 might be the D (5 bases). V gave up 5 bases and J gave up 2 bases, with 12 bases separating them. Per germline, CDR1 SQVTM and CDR2 ANQGSEA. CDR3 size: 13 residues. In DNA, the CDR3 is TGCAGCGTTACAGGTTTGTCTAACACTGAAGCTTTCTTT. As protein: CSVTGLSNTEAFF.

This clonotype was seen repeatedly, ten times or more. The CDR3: CASSRTADNEKLFF. The CDR3, as DNA: TGTGCCAGCAGCCGGACGGCGGATAATGAAAAACTGTTTTTT. V gene TRBV7-9 combines with J gene TRBJ1-4; no clear D gene. V was clipped by 5 bases and J by 4 bases, with 11 bases between them. Germline loops: CDR1 SEHNR, CDR2 FQNEAQ (reference sequence). The CDR3 has 14 amino acids.

Notes on this clonotype: It may be a read error: a sequence one base away is much more abundant. The rearrangement joins TRBV7-8 to TRBJ1-2, with D possibly matching TRBD1 (5 bases). CDR1 is SGHVS, CDR2 FQNEAQ, per germline. The CDR3 covers 14 residues. CDR3 sequence reads: CASSSRGSPYGYIF. CDR3 nucleotides: TGTGCCAGCAGCTCCCGGGGCAGCCCCTATGGCTACATCTTC.

This clonotype was counted ten times or more. J is TRBJ1-6 and V is TRBV9; D unclear. V shed 3 bases and J shed 6 bases, with 13 bases lying between them. Germline V lookup: CDR1 SGDLS, CDR2 YYNGEE. The CDR3 contains 15 residues. CDR3 loop: CASSARTGFNSPLHF. CDR3 DNA: TGTGCCAGCAGCGCTCGGACGGGATTTAATTCACCCCTCCACTTT. The full variable domain, rest sourced from reference TRBV9 and TRBJ1-6, is DSGVTQTPKHLITATGQRVTLRCSPRSGDLSVYWYQQSLDQGLQFLIQYYNGEERAKGNILERFSAQQFPDLHSELNLSSLELGDSALYFCASSARTGFNSPLHFGNGTRLTVT.

This clonotype showed up many times. V is TRBV11-2 and J is TRBJ1-2, with 8 bases aligning to TRBD1. The germline V gene encodes CDR1 SGHAT and CDR2 FQNNGV. Trimming removed 5 bases from V and 3 bases from J; junction bases left unmatched: 8. The CDR3 contains 15 residues. For the CDR3, the DNA is TGTGCCAGCAGCACTCACAGGGGGGGAGACTATGGCTACACCTTC. Protein product: CASSTHRGGDYGYTF. Based on the CDR3 plus reference TRBV11-2 and TRBJ1-2, the full variable domain is EAGVAQSPRYKIIEKRQSVAFWCNPISGHATLYWYQQILGQGPKLLIQFQNNGVVDDSQLPKDRFSAERLKGVDSTLKIQPAKLEDSAVYLCASSTHRGGDYGYTFGSGTRLTVV.

The sample holds many counts of this clonotype. CDR3 residues: CASSLYRADFQETQYF. In nucleotides, the CDR3 is TGTGCCAGCAGCTTATATCGGGCTGACTTTCAAGAGACCCAGTACTTC. The chain uses TRBV7-9 and TRBJ2-5; D remains ambiguous. The germline CDR1 and CDR2 sequences are SEHNR and FQNEAQ (reference sequence). This CDR3 has 16 amino acids. Trimming took off 2 bases at V and 2 bases at J, with 15 bases between the two ends.